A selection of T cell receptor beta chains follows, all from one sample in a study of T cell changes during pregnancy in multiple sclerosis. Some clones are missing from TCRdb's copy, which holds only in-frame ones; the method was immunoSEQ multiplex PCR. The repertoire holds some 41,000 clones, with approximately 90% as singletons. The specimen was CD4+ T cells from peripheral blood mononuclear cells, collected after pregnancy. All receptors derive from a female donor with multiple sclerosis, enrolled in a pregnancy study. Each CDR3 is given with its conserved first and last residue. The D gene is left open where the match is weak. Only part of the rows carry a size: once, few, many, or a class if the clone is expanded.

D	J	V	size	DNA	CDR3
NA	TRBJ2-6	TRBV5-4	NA	TGTGCCAGCAGCTATTCTTCCGGGGCCAACGTCCTGACTTTC	CASSYSSGANVLTF
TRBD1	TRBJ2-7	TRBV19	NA	TGTGCCAGTAGTATAGTTTCGGGACAGGGAACCTACGAGCAGTACTTC	CASSIVSGQGTYEQYF
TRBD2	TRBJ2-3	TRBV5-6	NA	TGTGCCAGCAGCTTGTGGCTAGCGGGAGTTGGGACAGATACGCAGTATTTT	CASSLWLAGVGTDTQYF
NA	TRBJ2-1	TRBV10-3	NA	TGTGCCATCAGTGCAAGGCGGGCGGATCGTGAGGGTGAGCAGTTCTTC	CAISARRADREGEQFF
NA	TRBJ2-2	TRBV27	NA	TGTGCCAGCAGTTTATTAGGGGCGGCGATAAAGAACGGGGAGCTGTTTTTT	CASSLLGAAIKNGELFF
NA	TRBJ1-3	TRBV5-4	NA	TGTGCCAGCAGCTTGGACCCGGGTGTATCGGGAAACACCATATATTTT	CASSLDPGVSGNTIYF
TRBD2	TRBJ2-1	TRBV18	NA	TGTGCCAGCTCCCCTAGGACTAGCGGGGTCTCCTACAATGAGCAGTTCTTC	CASSPRTSGVSYNEQFF
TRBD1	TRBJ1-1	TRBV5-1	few	TGCGCCAGCAGCTTGACGCCGGGACAGCAAGGTACTGAAGCTTTCTTT	CASSLTPGQQGTEAFF
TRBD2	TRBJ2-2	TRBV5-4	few	TGTGCCAGCAAGGTAGCGGGAGTAAACACCGGGGAGCTGTTTTTT	CASKVAGVNTGELFF
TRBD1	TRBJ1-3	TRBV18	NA	TGTGCCAGCTCACCCGGGACAGGAGGAAACACCATATATTTT	CASSPGTGGNTIYF
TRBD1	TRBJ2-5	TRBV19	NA	TGTGCCAGTAGTGCCCAAACAGGGGTACGGTGGCAAGAGACCCAGTACTTC	CASSAQTGVRWQETQYF
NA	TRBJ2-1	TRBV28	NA	TGTGCCAGCAGTTTCCCTGGGAGTAGAAATGAGCAGTTCTTC	CASSFPGSRNEQFF
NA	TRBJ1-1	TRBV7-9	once	TGTGCCAGCAGCTTTACTGGTACGGGCACTGAAGCTTTCTTT	CASSFTGTGTEAFF
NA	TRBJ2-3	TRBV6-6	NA	TGTGCCAGCCGCCTTGGAGGGGCCAGGGATACGCAGTATTTT	CASRLGGARDTQYF
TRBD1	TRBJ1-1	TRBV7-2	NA	TGTGCCAGCAGCTTACGCAGGGGGACTGAAGCTTTCTTT	CASSLRRGTEAFF
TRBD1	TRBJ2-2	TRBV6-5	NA	TGTGCCAGCAACAGACAGGGGGCGGTCACCGGGGAGCTGTTTTTT	CASNRQGAVTGELFF
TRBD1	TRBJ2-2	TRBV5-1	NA	TGCGCCAACAGACAGGGGGTGGACACCGGGGAGCTGTTTTTT	CANRQGVDTGELFF
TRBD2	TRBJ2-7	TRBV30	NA	TGTGCCTGGAGTGCGGGACTAGCGGGAGACGAGCAGTACTTC	CAWSAGLAGDEQYF
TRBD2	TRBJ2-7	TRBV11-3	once	TGTGCCAGCAGCTTAGTTAAGGTTATGGGACTAGGGGTCTACGAGCAGTACTTC	CASSLVKVMGLGVYEQYF
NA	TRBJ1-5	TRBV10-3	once	TGTGCCATCAGTGAGGGGCTTAATCAGCCCCAGCATTTT	CAISEGLNQPQHF
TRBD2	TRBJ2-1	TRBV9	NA	TGTGCCAGCAGCGCGACTAGCGGGAGGGGCAATGAGCAGTTCTTC	CASSATSGRGNEQFF
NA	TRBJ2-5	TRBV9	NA	TGTGCCAGCAGCGTAGCTACGAAGAGAGAGACCCAGTACTTC	CASSVATKRETQYF
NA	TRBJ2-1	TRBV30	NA	TGTGCCTGGGGGAGCGGGTCCTACAATGAGCAGTTCTTC	CAWGSGSYNEQFF
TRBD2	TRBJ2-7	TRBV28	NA	TGTGCCATCAGTCGGCCTAGCGGGGTCTACGAGCAGTACTTC	CAISRPSGVYEQYF
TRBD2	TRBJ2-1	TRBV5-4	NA	TGTGCCAGCAGCTTCAGCGGGAGTTCCTACAATGAGCAGTTCTTC	CASSFSGSSYNEQFF
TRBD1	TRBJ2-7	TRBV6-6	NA	TGTGCCAGCGCGGGACAGGGGTACGAGCAGTACTTC	CASAGQGYEQYF